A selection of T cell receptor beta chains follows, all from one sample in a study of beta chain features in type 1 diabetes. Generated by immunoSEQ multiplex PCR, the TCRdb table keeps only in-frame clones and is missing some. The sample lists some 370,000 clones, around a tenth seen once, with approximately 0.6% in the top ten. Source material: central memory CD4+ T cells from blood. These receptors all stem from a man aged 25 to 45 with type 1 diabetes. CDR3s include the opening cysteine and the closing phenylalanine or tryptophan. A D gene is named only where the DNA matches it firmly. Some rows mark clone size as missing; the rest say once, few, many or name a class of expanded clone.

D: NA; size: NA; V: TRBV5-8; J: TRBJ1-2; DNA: TGTGCCAGCAGCTCCTCCGGGACAAACTATGGCTACACCTTC; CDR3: CASSSSGTNYGYTF
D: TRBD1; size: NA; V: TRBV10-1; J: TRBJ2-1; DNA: TGCGCCAGCAGTGAGGGACAGGGGACCAATGAGCAGTTCTTC; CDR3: CASSEGQGTNEQFF
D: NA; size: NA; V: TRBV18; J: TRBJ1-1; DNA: TGTGCCAGCTCACCTGGGCAGTCGAACACTGAAGCTTTCTTT; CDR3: CASSPGQSNTEAFF
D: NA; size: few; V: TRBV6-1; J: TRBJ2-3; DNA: TGTGCCAGCAGTTCTAACACAGATACGCAGTATTTT; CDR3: CASSSNTDTQYF
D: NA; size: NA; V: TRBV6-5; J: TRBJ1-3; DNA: TGTGCCAGCAGTTACTCATCAGGGGCAGGCGGAAACACCATATATTTT; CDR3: CASSYSSGAGGNTIYF
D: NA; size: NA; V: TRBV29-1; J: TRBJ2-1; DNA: TGCAGCGTTGGGGGGGCCCGGTTCTTC; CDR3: CSVGGARFF
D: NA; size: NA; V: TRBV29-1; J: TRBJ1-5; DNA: TGCAGCGTCCGGGACACCTATCAGCCCCAGCATTTT; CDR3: CSVRDTYQPQHF
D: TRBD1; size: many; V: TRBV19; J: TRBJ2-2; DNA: TGTGCCAGTAGTGTCCGGGACAGGGTGACCGGGGAGCTGTTTTTT; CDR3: CASSVRDRVTGELFF
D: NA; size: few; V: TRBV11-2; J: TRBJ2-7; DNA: TGTGCCAGCAGCTCCCCCGGGACAATTTTTGAGCAGTACTTC; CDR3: CASSSPGTIFEQYF
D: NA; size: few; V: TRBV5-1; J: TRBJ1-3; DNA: TGCGCCAGCAGCGAGGGATCCTCTGGAAACACCATATATTTT; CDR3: CASSEGSSGNTIYF
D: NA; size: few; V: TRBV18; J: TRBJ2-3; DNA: TGTGCCAGCTCCCGCCAGGGAGATACGCAGTATTTT; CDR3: CASSRQGDTQYF
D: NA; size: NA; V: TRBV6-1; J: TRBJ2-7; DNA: TGTGCCAGCAGTGACCAGGACAGACCCAAGCAGTACTTC; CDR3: CASSDQDRPKQYF
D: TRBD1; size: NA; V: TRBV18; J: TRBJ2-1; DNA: TGTGCCAGCTCACCCGAACTACAGGGGGCTTTATACAATGAGCAGTTCTTC; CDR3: CASSPELQGALYNEQFF
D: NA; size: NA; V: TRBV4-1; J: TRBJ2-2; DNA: TGCGCCAGCAGCCAATTTACGGGAGAAAACACCGGGGAGCTGTTTTTT; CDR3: CASSQFTGENTGELFF
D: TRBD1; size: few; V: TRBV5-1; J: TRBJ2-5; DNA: TGCGCCAGCAGCTTGGGGGACAGGGACCAAGAGACCCAGTACTTC; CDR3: CASSLGDRDQETQYF
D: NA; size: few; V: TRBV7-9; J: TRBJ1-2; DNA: TGTGCCAGCAGCTTAGGGGCAGGGCTCTATGGCTACACCTTC; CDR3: CASSLGAGLYGYTF
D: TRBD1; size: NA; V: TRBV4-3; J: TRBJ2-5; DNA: TGCGCCAGCAGCAAGTCCGGGACAGGGCGAGAGACCCAGTACTTC; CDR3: CASSKSGTGRETQYF
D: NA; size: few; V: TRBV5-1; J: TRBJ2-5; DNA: TGCGCCAGCAGCTCCGGGACATTCGCACAAGAGACCCAGTACTTC; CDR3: CASSSGTFAQETQYF
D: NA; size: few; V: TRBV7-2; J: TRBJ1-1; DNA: TGTGCCAGCAGCTCTCCCGACAGACCCGAAGCTTTCTTT; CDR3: CASSSPDRPEAFF
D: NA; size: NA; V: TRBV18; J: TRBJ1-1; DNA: TGTGCCAGCTCACCGGGAATGACAGCAAACACTGAAGCTTTCTTT; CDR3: CASSPGMTANTEAFF
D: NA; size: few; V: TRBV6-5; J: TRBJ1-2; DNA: TGTGCCAGCAGTTACAAAGGGAATAAGGCTAACTATGGCTACACCTTC; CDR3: CASSYKGNKANYGYTF
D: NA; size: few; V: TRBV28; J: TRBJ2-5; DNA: TGTGCCAGCAGTTTAGGGTCAGAGACCCAGTACTTC; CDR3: CASSLGSETQYF
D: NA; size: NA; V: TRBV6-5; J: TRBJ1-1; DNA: TGTGCCAGCTACCGGGGGGCGGGGGCTGAAGCTTTCTTT; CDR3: CASYRGAGAEAFF
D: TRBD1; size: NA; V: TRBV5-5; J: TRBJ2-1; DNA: TGTGCCAGCAGCCTGGCAGGGGGCACCTACAATGAGCAGTTCTTC; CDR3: CASSLAGGTYNEQFF